This is a list of T cell receptor beta chains from one sample in a study of T-cell reconstitution after alpha-beta-depleted transplantation in children. TCRdb used MiXCR to reprocess the PCR reads, holding one entry per CDR3 protein. The sample has roughly 300,000 distinct CDR3 sequences, 11% seen once. The sequencing used peripheral blood, collected 180 days after TCRalphabeta/CD19-depleted stem cell transplant. These receptors were taken from a male patient aged 2 to 10 who had a stem cell transplant for chronic granulomatous disease, so the T cells may come from the graft donor. Both conserved end residues are part of each CDR3. The order of the fields is J gene, clone size, V gene, D gene, CDR3 DNA, CDR3 protein. A D gene is named only where the DNA matches it firmly. Size tells how often a clone was seen (once, few, many) or the class of an expanded clone, and some rows leave it out.

j_gene: TRBJ1-3
abundance: few
v_gene: TRBV2
d_gene: -
CDR3nt: TGTGCCAGCGGAGGAAACACCATATATTTT
CDR3aa: CASGGNTIYF

j_gene: TRBJ2-5
abundance: many
v_gene: TRBV5-6
d_gene: -
CDR3nt: TGTGCCAGCAGCTTGGTGGCAGACCAAGAGACCCAGTACTTC
CDR3aa: CASSLVADQETQYF

j_gene: TRBJ2-3
abundance: many
v_gene: TRBV12-3/TRBV12-4
d_gene: -
CDR3nt: TGTGCCAGCCTTGGACGCACCACCACGGGAGATACGCAGTATTTT
CDR3aa: CASLGRTTTGDTQYF

j_gene: TRBJ1-5
abundance: many
v_gene: TRBV20-1
d_gene: -
CDR3nt: TGCAGTGCTAGAGGGGGGTTAAATCAGCCCCAGCATTTT
CDR3aa: CSARGGLNQPQHF

j_gene: TRBJ2-6
abundance: many
v_gene: TRBV7-9
d_gene: TRBD1
CDR3nt: TGTGCCAGCAGCTCGACAGGGGCCGGGGCCAACGTCCTGACTTTC
CDR3aa: CASSSTGAGANVLTF

j_gene: TRBJ2-7
abundance: many
v_gene: TRBV12-3/TRBV12-4
d_gene: TRBD1
CDR3nt: TGTGCCAGCAGCTACCTAACCGGGACAGCCTACGAGCAGTACTTC
CDR3aa: CASSYLTGTAYEQYF

j_gene: TRBJ2-1
abundance: many
v_gene: TRBV20-1
d_gene: TRBD2
CDR3nt: TGCAGTGCAGACTCTATAGCGGGGCGTCCCTACAATGAGCAGTTCTTC
CDR3aa: CSADSIAGRPYNEQFF

j_gene: TRBJ2-1
abundance: many
v_gene: TRBV15
d_gene: -
CDR3nt: TGTGCCACCAGCAGAGATTTGGTTATAGGCAAGAAGAAGTCCTACAATGAGCAGTTCTTC
CDR3aa: CATSRDLVIGKKKSYNEQFF

j_gene: TRBJ1-4
abundance: many
v_gene: TRBV28
d_gene: -
CDR3nt: TGTGCCAGCAGCCTGGGGGGGCTATATGAAAAACTGTTTTTT
CDR3aa: CASSLGGLYEKLFF

j_gene: TRBJ2-2
abundance: many
v_gene: TRBV5-1
d_gene: -
CDR3nt: TGCGCCAGCATTAGAGGGGACAAAAGCACCGGGGAGCTGTTTTTT
CDR3aa: CASIRGDKSTGELFF

j_gene: TRBJ1-4
abundance: many
v_gene: TRBV5-1
d_gene: -
CDR3nt: TGCGCCAGCAGCTTGAAGGGGCAGGGACATGAAAAACTGTTTTTT
CDR3aa: CASSLKGQGHEKLFF

j_gene: TRBJ2-1
abundance: many
v_gene: TRBV10-3
d_gene: -
CDR3nt: TGTGCCACTTCCGGGACGGACCTTGGTGAGCAGTTCTTC
CDR3aa: CATSGTDLGEQFF

j_gene: TRBJ1-1
abundance: -
v_gene: TRBV10-3
d_gene: -
CDR3nt: TGTGCCATCAGTGATCCCACGATTATGGGGACTGAAGCTTTCTTT
CDR3aa: CAISDPTIMGTEAFF

j_gene: TRBJ2-2
abundance: many
v_gene: TRBV6-2/TRBV6-3
d_gene: -
CDR3nt: TGTGCCAGCAGTTACTCCGGGTGGAACGGGGAGCTGTTTTTT
CDR3aa: CASSYSGWNGELFF

j_gene: TRBJ2-3
abundance: many
v_gene: TRBV3-1
d_gene: -
CDR3nt: TGTGCCAGCAGCCAAGATCTCGGGGCGACAAGCACAGATACGCAGTATTTT
CDR3aa: CASSQDLGATSTDTQYF

j_gene: TRBJ2-2
abundance: -
v_gene: TRBV12-3/TRBV12-4
d_gene: -
CDR3nt: TGTGCCAGCACCACCGGGACGGACGACGACCCCACCGGGGAGCTGTTTTTT
CDR3aa: CASTTGTDDDPTGELFF

j_gene: TRBJ2-1
abundance: many
v_gene: TRBV5-4
d_gene: TRBD2
CDR3nt: TGTGCCAGCAGCTTGGCCGAGCGGGGGGACTACAATGAGCAGTTCTTC
CDR3aa: CASSLAERGDYNEQFF

j_gene: TRBJ2-3
abundance: many
v_gene: TRBV7-2
d_gene: -
CDR3nt: TGTGCCAGCAGCCGAGCCACCCCAAGCACAGATACGCAGTATTTT
CDR3aa: CASSRATPSTDTQYF

j_gene: TRBJ2-3
abundance: many
v_gene: TRBV5-1
d_gene: TRBD1
CDR3nt: TGCGCCAGCAGCTTGGCGGGACAGGATCGCACAGATACGCAGTATTTT
CDR3aa: CASSLAGQDRTDTQYF

j_gene: TRBJ2-1
abundance: many
v_gene: TRBV9
d_gene: TRBD2
CDR3nt: TGTGCCAGCAGATTATATAGCGGGGGGGCGGGAAATGAGCAGTTCTTC
CDR3aa: CASRLYSGGAGNEQFF

j_gene: TRBJ2-2
abundance: once
v_gene: TRBV27
d_gene: -
CDR3nt: TGTGCCAGCATTCTGGGCGACACCGGGGAGCTGTTTTTT
CDR3aa: CASILGDTGELFF

j_gene: TRBJ2-1
abundance: many
v_gene: TRBV7-2
d_gene: -
CDR3nt: TGTGCCAGCAGCTTAGGCCCGACAGGGAGGTACAATGAGCAGTTCTTC
CDR3aa: CASSLGPTGRYNEQFF

j_gene: TRBJ2-5
abundance: -
v_gene: TRBV7-6
d_gene: -
CDR3nt: TGTGCCAGCGGCCGGTGGACCTCCGCATTAGAGACCCAGTACTTC
CDR3aa: CASGRWTSALETQYF

j_gene: TRBJ2-3
abundance: many
v_gene: TRBV7-9
d_gene: -
CDR3nt: TGTGCCAGCAGCTCGGAGGGGGCTAGCACAGATACGCAGTATTTT
CDR3aa: CASSSEGASTDTQYF

j_gene: TRBJ1-6
abundance: many
v_gene: TRBV7-9
d_gene: -
CDR3nt: TGTGCCAGCACCGACACGGGTTATAATTCACCCCTCCACTTT
CDR3aa: CASTDTGYNSPLHF

j_gene: TRBJ2-1
abundance: many
v_gene: TRBV6-2/TRBV6-3
d_gene: TRBD2
CDR3nt: TGTGCCAGCAGCCCCCTTATCGCGGGAGGGCACAATGAGCAGTTCTTC
CDR3aa: CASSPLIAGGHNEQFF

j_gene: TRBJ2-2
abundance: many
v_gene: TRBV20-1
d_gene: -
CDR3nt: TGCAGTGCCTCAGTCCTGGCCGGGGAGCTGTTTTTT
CDR3aa: CSASVLAGELFF

j_gene: TRBJ1-5
abundance: many
v_gene: TRBV12-3/TRBV12-4
d_gene: -
CDR3nt: TGTGCCAGCAGCTTCACCCGGGACAACAATCAGCCCCAGCATTTT
CDR3aa: CASSFTRDNNQPQHF

j_gene: TRBJ2-3
abundance: once
v_gene: TRBV6-7
d_gene: TRBD2
CDR3nt: TGTGCCTTCCGCCGCGGGAGGGGGACAAGTGAGGACACAGATACGCAGTATTTT
CDR3aa: CAFRRGRGTSEDTDTQYF

j_gene: TRBJ2-1
abundance: many
v_gene: TRBV18
d_gene: -
CDR3nt: TGTGCCAGCTCACCAGCGGACAGTGACCTTAAGCAGTTCTTC
CDR3aa: CASSPADSDLKQFF

j_gene: TRBJ1-6
abundance: few
v_gene: TRBV7-6
d_gene: TRBD1
CDR3nt: TGTGCCAGCAGCCCCGGGACAGACAGTTCACCCCTCCACTTT
CDR3aa: CASSPGTDSSPLHF

j_gene: TRBJ2-2
abundance: few
v_gene: TRBV12-3/TRBV12-4
d_gene: -
CDR3nt: TGTGCCAGCAGACGGAACAGGGACGTTCCCCAAACGAACACCGGGGAGCTGTTTTTT
CDR3aa: CASRRNRDVPQTNTGELFF

j_gene: TRBJ2-5
abundance: many
v_gene: TRBV29-1
d_gene: TRBD2
CDR3nt: TGCAGCACCCGGACTAGATTGACAAACGTTGCGGAGACCCAGTACTTC
CDR3aa: CSTRTRLTNVAETQYF

j_gene: TRBJ2-7
abundance: many
v_gene: TRBV5-6
d_gene: -
CDR3nt: TGTGCCAGCAGCTTGACGGGGGGCAACTACGAGCAGTACTTC
CDR3aa: CASSLTGGNYEQYF

j_gene: TRBJ1-2
abundance: many
v_gene: TRBV20-1
d_gene: -
CDR3nt: TGCAGTGCCAGCCTCACAACCGTCTATGGCTACACCTTC
CDR3aa: CSASLTTVYGYTF

j_gene: TRBJ2-4
abundance: -
v_gene: TRBV5-6
d_gene: -
CDR3nt: TGTGCCAGCAGCTTGGCCGGGGGCGGGAACATTCAGTACTTC
CDR3aa: CASSLAGGGNIQYF

j_gene: TRBJ2-7
abundance: many
v_gene: TRBV7-9
d_gene: -
CDR3nt: TGTGCCAGCAGCGAGGGCCTTGGGAACGAGCAGTACTTC
CDR3aa: CASSEGLGNEQYF

j_gene: TRBJ1-5
abundance: many
v_gene: TRBV7-9
d_gene: -
CDR3nt: TGTGCCAGCAGCTTACCAGGGACCGTGCAGCCCCAGCATTTT
CDR3aa: CASSLPGTVQPQHF

j_gene: TRBJ1-2
abundance: many
v_gene: TRBV18
d_gene: TRBD1
CDR3nt: TGTGCCAGCTCAGGACGGGACAGAACTTATGGCTACACCTTC
CDR3aa: CASSGRDRTYGYTF

j_gene: TRBJ2-7
abundance: many
v_gene: TRBV7-2
d_gene: TRBD1
CDR3nt: TGTGCCAGCAGCTCCCAGGGCCCGACAGGGGGCTCCTACGAGCAGTACTTC
CDR3aa: CASSSQGPTGGSYEQYF

j_gene: TRBJ2-3
abundance: many
v_gene: TRBV10-3
d_gene: -
CDR3nt: TGTGCCATCGGGAAGGGTTCCACAGATACGCAGTATTTT
CDR3aa: CAIGKGSTDTQYF

j_gene: TRBJ2-1
abundance: -
v_gene: TRBV5-4
d_gene: TRBD2
CDR3nt: TGTGCCAGCAGCTTGGACGGGACTAGCGGGATCTTGGGTTACAATGAGCAGTTCTTC
CDR3aa: CASSLDGTSGILGYNEQFF

j_gene: TRBJ2-2
abundance: many
v_gene: TRBV12-3/TRBV12-4
d_gene: -
CDR3nt: TGTGCCAGCTGGTCTCGGAACACCGGGGAGCTGTTTTTT
CDR3aa: CASWSRNTGELFF

j_gene: TRBJ1-5
abundance: many
v_gene: TRBV4-1
d_gene: TRBD1
CDR3nt: TGCGCCAGCAGCCAAGTAAAGGGACAGGGGCCTTATAGCAATCAGCCCCAGCATTTT
CDR3aa: CASSQVKGQGPYSNQPQHF

j_gene: TRBJ2-7
abundance: -
v_gene: TRBV18
d_gene: -
CDR3nt: TGTGCCAGCTCCCCCGATTACAACTACGAGCAGTACTTC
CDR3aa: CASSPDYNYEQYF

j_gene: TRBJ2-7
abundance: many
v_gene: TRBV27
d_gene: -
CDR3nt: TGTGCCAGCTCCGACAGCCCCCTTTCCTACGAGCAGTACTTC
CDR3aa: CASSDSPLSYEQYF

j_gene: TRBJ2-1
abundance: -
v_gene: TRBV19
d_gene: TRBD2
CDR3nt: TGTGCCAGTAGTATAACCCCTCAAGCTAGCGGGAGGGCCCATGAGCAGTTCTTC
CDR3aa: CASSITPQASGRAHEQFF

j_gene: TRBJ2-7
abundance: -
v_gene: TRBV18
d_gene: TRBD1
CDR3nt: TGTGCCAGCTCACGGGACAGGGCCTACTACGAGCAGTACTTC
CDR3aa: CASSRDRAYYEQYF